The rows below give T cell receptor beta chains drawn from one sample of a study of neoadjuvant nivolumab and ipilimumab in lung cancer. Produced via immunoSEQ multiplex PCR; TCRdb's table is partial and in-frame only. The sample holds roughly 13,000 clones, around 95% seen once. This specimen consisted of peripheral blood, obtained after neoadjuvant nivolumab, alone or with ipilimumab, at or shortly before surgery. The source is an adult with non-small cell lung cancer. CDR3s include the opening cysteine and the closing phenylalanine or tryptophan. D genes are given only for firm matches. A clone size is listed for some rows: how often the clone was seen (once, few, many), or a class if it is expanded.

d_call: TRBD1; v_call: TRBV6-5; clone_size: .; j_call: TRBJ2-7; cdr3_aa: CASSYLDRGTIEQYF; cdr3_nt: TGTGCCAGCAGTTACCTCGACAGGGGAACAATCGAGCAGTACTTC
d_call: TRBD1; v_call: TRBV7-2; clone_size: .; j_call: TRBJ2-2; cdr3_aa: CASSLMGQGYTGELFF; cdr3_nt: TGTGCCAGCAGCTTAATGGGACAGGGGTACACCGGGGAGCTGTTTTTT
d_call: TRBD2; v_call: TRBV18; clone_size: .; j_call: TRBJ2-7; cdr3_aa: CASSPPSGRGYEQYF; cdr3_nt: TGTGCCAGCTCACCCCCCTCCGGGAGGGGTTACGAGCAGTACTTC
d_call: .; v_call: TRBV6-1; clone_size: .; j_call: TRBJ2-1; cdr3_aa: CASGLGGGNEQFF; cdr3_nt: TGTGCCAGCGGTTTGGGGGGCGGGAATGAGCAGTTCTTC
d_call: .; v_call: TRBV11-3; clone_size: .; j_call: TRBJ2-7; cdr3_aa: CASSFGGDSLYEQYF; cdr3_nt: TGTGCCAGCAGCTTCGGCGGGGACAGCCTCTACGAGCAGTACTTC
d_call: TRBD1; v_call: TRBV6-6; clone_size: .; j_call: TRBJ2-5; cdr3_aa: CASSYPPRGETQYF; cdr3_nt: TGTGCCAGCAGTTACCCGCCCAGGGGGGAGACCCAGTACTTC
d_call: .; v_call: TRBV30; clone_size: few; j_call: TRBJ2-1; cdr3_aa: CAWSENEQFF; cdr3_nt: TGTGCCTGGAGTGAAAATGAGCAGTTCTTC
d_call: .; v_call: TRBV6-4; clone_size: .; j_call: TRBJ1-2; cdr3_aa: CASSDSIRGYTF; cdr3_nt: TGTGCCAGCAGTGACTCAATTCGGGGCTACACCTTC
d_call: .; v_call: TRBV9; clone_size: .; j_call: TRBJ2-1; cdr3_aa: CASSAPLRENNEQFF; cdr3_nt: TGTGCCAGCAGCGCCCCCCTAAGGGAAAACAATGAGCAGTTCTTC
d_call: .; v_call: TRBV15; clone_size: .; j_call: TRBJ2-7; cdr3_aa: CATSRELARAYEQYF; cdr3_nt: TGTGCCACCAGCAGAGAGCTAGCGAGAGCCTACGAGCAGTACTTC